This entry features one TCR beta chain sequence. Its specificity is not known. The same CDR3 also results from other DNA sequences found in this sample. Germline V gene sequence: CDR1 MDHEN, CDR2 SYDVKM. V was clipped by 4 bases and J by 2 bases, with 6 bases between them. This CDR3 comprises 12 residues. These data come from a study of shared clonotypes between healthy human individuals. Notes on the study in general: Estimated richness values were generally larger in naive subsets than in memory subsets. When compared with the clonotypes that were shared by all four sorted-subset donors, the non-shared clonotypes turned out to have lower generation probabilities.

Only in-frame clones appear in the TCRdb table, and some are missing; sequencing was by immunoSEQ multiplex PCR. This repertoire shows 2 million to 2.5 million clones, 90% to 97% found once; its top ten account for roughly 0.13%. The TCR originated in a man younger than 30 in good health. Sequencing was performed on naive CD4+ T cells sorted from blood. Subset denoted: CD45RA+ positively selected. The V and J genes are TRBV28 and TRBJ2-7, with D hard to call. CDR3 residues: CASSSATYEQYF. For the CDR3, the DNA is TGTGCCAGCAGTTCGGCTACCTACGAGCAGTACTTC.